The present TCR beta chain was sequenced within a study of read filtering for tumor transcriptome and immune sequencing (dated by TCRdb to 2019 to 2021). A note on the overall study: The cohort was composed of some 17 male and some 15 female patients, with a mean age of approximately 66 years and an age range of roughly 40 to 90. By revised international staging, about 8 patients were R-ISS I, some 17 were R-ISS II and roughly 7 were R-ISS III. After DNase treatment, whole-transcriptome libraries were prepared with the TruSeq RNA Access Library Prep Kit. Per sample, about 4.05 to 10.27 million TCR-region mapped reads were obtained with IR-seq, compared with only about 85 to 1273 with RNA-seq. Using the same bone marrow samples, the study compared TCR repertoires obtained by targeted immune repertoire sequencing with those obtained by bulk whole-transcriptome sequencing. A main aim was a read-filtering strategy for immune repertoire data, specifically whether clonotypes supported by a single read should be removed.

The table lists this clonotype with many counts. Its antigen has not been determined. Per-base qualities were not stored, and no clone one base away is much larger. General study outcomes and caveats: Clonotypes were captured by IR-seq at much higher depth and more reliably than by RNA-seq, and smaller IR-seq throughput was sufficient for identification of most shared clonotypes. The correlation between IR-seq and RNA-seq shared clonotype proportions was increased by removal of single-read clonotypes. The sorted CD138-negative fraction was a mixed bone marrow immune population, not purified T cells. In IR-seq, roughly four fifths of clonotypes but roughly 3.5% of total reads were represented by single-read clonotypes, whereas in RNA-seq, roughly three quarters of clonotypes and roughly 44% of reads were represented by single-read clonotypes.

Every patient had bone marrow sampled at the time of active disease. Bone marrow mononuclear cells were isolated by Ficoll-Hypaque density gradient centrifugation. CD138-negative cells were obtained by negative selection after labeling with CD138 magnetic microbeads on a MACS separator, removing myeloma plasma cells. Purity of the isolated cells was checked by flow cytometry on an Attune NxT using CD138 antibodies. TRIzol reagent was used to extract total RNA, and a NanoDrop spectrophotometer was used to quantify the extracted RNA. For each patient, the CD138-negative bone marrow sample underwent paired RNA-seq and IR-seq. TCR libraries were built from 400 ng RNA with the Immunoverse kit, using molecular barcoded adaptors covering alpha/delta and beta/gamma chains. TCR library preparation used the same RNA that went into transcriptome sequencing. Sequencing of TCR libraries was carried out on an Illumina HiSeq 4000 with 2 x 150 cycles. For the original study's pipeline: MiXCR aligned TCR reads to human V, D, J and C references and assembled the aligned reads into CDR3 clonotypes, with quality filtering and error correction included. Clonotype counts and gene usage diversity were analyzed with the tcR package in R. Raw mapping reads were checked after the RNA-seq reads had been mapped by STAR aligner version 2.5.3a onto the human GRCh37 genome. To test the effect of sequencing depth on detected clonotypes, IR-seq fastq files were randomly downsampled using Seqtk 1.3. TCRdb itself trimmed the public reads at Q25 with fastp, ran MiXCR and retained productive beta chains. Each CDR3 protein appears once, grouped with its most common genes and DNA. The authors' filters were not applied to this entry. For this sample the table gives approximately 61,000 distinct CDR3 sequences, of which about 19% were detected only once. The ten largest clones represent over 13% of the sample.

The clonotype comes from a donor aged 40 or over with multiple myeloma. What was sequenced was a population of CD138-negative cells sorted from bone marrow. The sample's cell subset or site label is to be understood as: bone marrow mononuclear cells depleted of CD138+ plasma/myeloma cells by negative magnetic selection.

The DNA sequence is as follows: TGCGCCAGCAGCTCCGGAGTTGAGCAGTACTTC. Its protein is CASSSGVEQYF. The chain is encoded by TRBV5-1 joined to TRBJ2-7, with the D gene not clear enough to name. V was cut back by 3 bases and J by 7 bases, leaving a gap of 8 bases between them. CDR1 and CDR2 were assigned from the germline V gene as SGHRS and YFSETQ. The cysteine opens and the phenylalanine closes a CDR3 of 11 amino acids. Only CDR3 DNA is held: 33 bases, read in frame from base 1.